These 18 T cell receptor beta chains came from one sample sequenced in a study of PD-1 blockade in classical Hodgkin lymphoma. Every patient had relapsed following autologous stem cell transplantation, and cohorts differed in brentuximab vedotin exposure. Sequencing used immunoSEQ multiplex PCR; TCRdb keeps in-frame clones, though not all of them. The repertoire consists of about 62,000 clones, with around 88% occurring once and the leading ten covering about 12%. Material: peripheral blood mononuclear cells (PBMCs), obtained at baseline. These receptors originate from a human donor with classical Hodgkin lymphoma.

The genes are TRBV28 and TRBJ1-3; D is unclear. This CDR3 contains 12 residues. V was cut by 6 bases and J by 1 base, with 4 bases left in between. CDR1 MDHEN and CDR2 SYDVKM come from the germline V gene. The CDR3: CASRDSGNTIYF. The CDR3 DNA sequence: TGTGCCAGCAGGGATTCTGGAAACACCATATATTTT.

The J gene is TRBJ1-1, the V gene TRBV5-1, with 7 bases identical to TRBD1. The CDR3 runs 14 residues. The V gene's germline CDR1 is SGHRS and CDR2 YFSETQ. V dropped 4 bases and J dropped 3; count of bases not matched to a gene: 6. This chain's CDR3 is CASSKGQRDTEAFF. Here the CDR3 DNA reads TGCGCCAGCAGCAAGGGACAGCGGGACACTGAAGCTTTCTTT.

This chain connects TRBV7-3 to TRBJ2-3, with 9 bases lining up with TRBD1. V lost 6 bases, J lost 0 bases, and 4 bases stayed unmatched. Per the germline V gene, CDR1 is SGHTA and CDR2 is FQGTGA. The CDR3 spans 15 residues. CDR3 region: CASSWTGASTDTQYF. The CDR3 nucleotides are TGTGCCAGCAGTTGGACAGGGGCCAGCACAGATACGCAGTATTTT.

The chain carries TRBV5-1 and TRBJ2-4; TRBD1 matches at 7 bases. Germline V lookup: CDR1 SGHRS, CDR2 YFSETQ. J gave up 0 bases and V 2 bases, and 5 bases lay outside the gene matches. The CDR3 has 16 residues. CDR3 DNA: TGCGCCAGCAGCTTTCCCGGGACAGAAGCCAAAAACATTCAGTACTTC. This codes for CASSFPGTEAKNIQYF.

V is TRBV30 and J is TRBJ1-1; D is possibly TRBD1 (6 bases). Germline CDR1 and CDR2: GTSNPN and SVGIG (reference sequence). V was clipped by 7 bases and J by 6 bases, with 24 bases between them. The CDR3 length is 15 residues. In nucleotides, the CDR3 is TGTGCCTTTTCCCTGGACAGTCGGGGAAACCCTGAAGCTTTCTTT. Amino acid sequence: CAFSLDSRGNPEAFF.

V and J are TRBV30 and TRBJ1-2; a weak D match, TRBD1 (5 bases). The CDR3 has 12 residues. Germline lookup yields CDR1 GTSNPN and CDR2 SVGIG (reference sequence). V lost 3 bases to trimming and J lost 8 bases, with 13 bases between them. The CDR3 coding sequence is TGTGCCTGGAGGGTGCGGGGGGGAGGCTACACCTTC. Amino acids: CAWRVRGGGYTF.

The rearrangement joins TRBV2 to TRBJ2-3; D is uncertain. The CDR3 is 15 residues long. Per the germline V gene, CDR1 is SNHLY and CDR2 is FYNNEI. V gave up 2 bases and J gave up 0 bases, with 9 bases separating them. The CDR3 protein is CASSESRPSTDTQYF. DNA for the CDR3: TGTGCCAGCAGTGAATCTCGGCCTAGCACAGATACGCAGTATTTT.

The chain is built from TRBV29-1 and TRBJ2-7, with 7 nucleotides matching TRBD1. CDR1 SQVTM and CDR2 ANQGSEA come from the germline V gene. V trimming: 4 bases; J trimming: 0 bases; junction bases outside the gene matches: 6. This CDR3 spans 14 amino acids. CDR3 residues: CSVAGRDSSYEQYF. The CDR3 nucleotides read TGCAGCGTTGCTGGTCGGGACAGCTCCTACGAGCAGTACTTC.

The gene calls are TRBV11-2 and TRBJ2-6; possible D gene TRBD1, 6 bases. This CDR3 region has 15 residues. CDR1 SGHAT and CDR2 FQNNGV come from the germline V gene. The V gene lost 5 bases and the J gene lost 2 bases, with 10 bases spanning the gap. The CDR3 DNA is TGTGCCAGCAGCCCAGGGGTAGCTGGGGCCAACGTCCTGACTTTC. Protein product: CASSPGVAGANVLTF.

A few counts support this clone. The chain joins TRBV6-5 to TRBJ2-3, with 8 bases lining up with TRBD1. With V trimmed by 6 bases and J by 4 bases, 6 bases remained unmatched. The germline V gene has CDR1 MNHEY and CDR2 SVGAGI. The CDR3 is 14 residues long. CDR3 amino acids: CASSRRGQADTQYF. CDR3 bases: TGTGCCAGCAGCCGCAGGGGGCAAGCAGATACGCAGTATTTT.

The chain has TRBV6-6 and TRBJ2-7; D unclear. Trimming left V 6 bases short and J 5 bases short, with 11 bases between. CDR1 is MNHNY, CDR2 SVGAGI, per germline (reference sequence). The CDR3 runs to 12 residues. The CDR3, as DNA: TGTGCCAGCAGCCAAGGGTTCCACGAGCAGTACTTC. Its protein product is CASSQGFHEQYF.

The chain combines TRBV19 with TRBJ1-6; D possibly corresponds to TRBD1 (5 bases). CDR3 size: 12 residues. Germline CDR1 LNHDA, CDR2 SQIVND (reference sequence). V was shortened by 3 bases and J by 12 bases, with 9 bases between the two germline ends. CDR3 region: CASSIDRRPLHF. CDR3 nucleotide sequence: TGTGCCAGTAGTATCGACAGAAGACCCCTCCACTTT.

This clone was recorded only once. J is TRBJ1-1 and V is TRBV23-1, with D possibly being TRBD1 (6 bases). TRBV23-1 is identified as an open reading frame with a role that is uncertain. CDR3 length equals 15 residues. The V end lost 7 bases, the J end lost 1 base, and 16 bases lay between the germline ends. The CDR3 region has the DNA TGCGCCAGCATCCTAAACAGGGTAAAGAACACTGAAGCTTTCTTT. It is translated as CASILNRVKNTEAFF.

This clone was seen only a few times. This chain links TRBV2 with TRBJ1-5; the D is unclear. The CDR3 loop spans 13 amino acids. V lost 6 bases and J 6 bases, leaving 12 bases between the germline ends. Germline V gene data show CDR1 as SNHLY and CDR2 as FYNNEI. The CDR3 region is CASRGGPPQPQHF. In nucleotides, the CDR3 is TGTGCCAGCAGAGGAGGGCCCCCTCAGCCCCAGCATTTT.

The chain employs TRBV9 and TRBJ2-2, with 12 bases matching TRBD2. The CDR3 has 18 residues. V trimming: 3 bases; J trimming: 0 bases; junction bases outside the gene matches: 6. In germline, CDR1 is SGDLS, CDR2 YYNGEE. CDR3 loop: CASSELAGGPTNTGELFF. The CDR3 DNA follows: TGTGCCAGCAGCGAACTAGCGGGGGGTCCTACGAACACCGGGGAGCTGTTTTTT.

This chain uses TRBV4-2 with TRBJ1-2, with TRBD1 matching 7 bases. V lost 7 bases and J lost 5; bases outside the gene matches: 7. The CDR3 contains 13 residues. Germline V gene data show CDR1 as LGHNA and CDR2 as YNFKEQ. CDR3 bases: TGTGCCAGCAACCGCAGGGGGTTGTATGGCTACACCTTC. This gives the protein CASNRRGLYGYTF.

The rearrangement uses TRBV7-9 and TRBJ1-2; 7 bases agree with TRBD1. CDR1 is SEHNR and CDR2 is FQNEAQ in the germline V gene (reference sequence). The CDR3 is made up of 12 amino acids. The trim removed 5 bases at V and 8 bases at J, leaving 5 bases unmatched. The CDR3 DNA is TGTGCCAGCAGCGCGACAGGGTACGGCTACACCTTC. It codes for CASSATGYGYTF.

The chain combines TRBV5-5 with TRBJ1-5, with D tentatively TRBD1 (6 bases). V lost 2 bases, J lost 1 base, and 19 bases lay in between. The CDR3 contains 18 residues. Germline loops: CDR1 SGHKS, CDR2 YYEKEE (reference sequence). The CDR3 sequence: CASSLRDIILESNQPQHF. DNA for the CDR3: TGTGCCAGCAGCTTAAGGGACATCATCCTGGAGAGCAATCAGCCCCAGCATTTT. Variable domain in full (rest from reference TRBV5-5 and TRBJ1-5): DAGVTQSPTHLIKTRGQQVTLRCSPISGHKSVSWYQQVLGQGPQFIFQYYEKEERGRGNFPDRFSARQFPNYSSELNVNALLLGDSALYLCASSLRDIILESNQPQHFGDGTRLSIL.